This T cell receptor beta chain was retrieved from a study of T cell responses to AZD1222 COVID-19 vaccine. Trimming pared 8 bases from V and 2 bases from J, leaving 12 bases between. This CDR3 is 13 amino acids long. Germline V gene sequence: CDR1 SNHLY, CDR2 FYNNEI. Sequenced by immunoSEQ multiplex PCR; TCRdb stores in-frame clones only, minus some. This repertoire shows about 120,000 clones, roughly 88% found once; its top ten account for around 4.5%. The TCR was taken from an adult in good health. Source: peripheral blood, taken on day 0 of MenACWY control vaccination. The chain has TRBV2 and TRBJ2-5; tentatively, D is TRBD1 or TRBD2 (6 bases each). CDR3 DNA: TGTGCCAGCGAGGGGGGTGAACAAGAGACCCAGTACTTC. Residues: CASEGGEQETQYF.